The 10 T cell receptor beta chains below all came from one sample that was sequenced in a study of metastatic and nonmetastatic thyroid tumors. TCRdb recomputed clones from the PCR reads via MiXCR. The sample lists under 6,000 clones, 34% occurring once. Each patient came to thyroid surgery without any prior treatment (of any kind). The sequenced material came from adjacent normal tissue. The origin of the receptors is a male donor with papillary thyroid cancer or a benign thyroid nodule (not recorded which). Some clones in this sample may be carry-over from other donors' samples.

This sequence joins TRBV7-2 and TRBJ2-7; tentative D call: TRBD2 (6 bases). Germline-derived CDR1 and CDR2 are SGHTA and FQGNSA. Between the trimmed V and J ends, which lost 0 bases and 1 base, there was a span of 10 bases. The CDR3 has 15 amino acids. The chain's CDR3 is CASSLAAGPSYEQYF. The CDR3, as DNA: TGTGCCAGCAGCTTAGCGGCGGGACCGTCCTACGAGCAGTACTTC.

A few counts support this clone. The CDR3 sequence: CASSGQGITYEQYF. The CDR3 DNA reads as TGTGCCAGCAGTGGACAGGGTATCACCTACGAGCAGTACTTC. The chain recombines TRBV2 with TRBJ2-7; 7 nucleotides match TRBD1. This CDR3 region has 14 residues. Germline CDR1 and CDR2: SNHLY and FYNNEI. The V and J ends lost 4 bases and 2 bases, in that order; junction bases with no gene match: 5.

The chain carries TRBV19 and TRBJ2-2; 9 bases are a match to TRBD1. The CDR3 totals 17 residues. CDR1 and CDR2 from the germline V gene are LNHDA and SQIVND (reference sequence). Losses at the gene ends were 3 bases for V and 5 bases for J; bases not matched to a gene: 10. The CDR3 region has the DNA TGTGCCAGTAGTATGTTTGGACAGGGGTTAGAAACCGGGGAGCTGTTTTTT. Translating it yields CASSMFGQGLETGELFF.

This clone is large (0.1 to 1%) in the sample. The chain carries TRBV2 and TRBJ2-7; 8 bases align to TRBD2. V gave up 2 bases and J gave up 4 bases; unmatched junction bases: 7. Germline lookup yields CDR1 SNHLY and CDR2 FYNNEI. This CDR3 comprises 15 residues. The CDR3 nucleotides read TGTGCCAGCAGTGAAACCGGGACTAGGTCGTACGAGCAGTACTTC. Its translation is CASSETGTRSYEQYF.

This clone was seen a handful of times. This chain joins TRBV2 and TRBJ1-1; perhaps TRBD1 as D (6 bases). Germline V CDR1 and CDR2: SNHLY, FYNNEI. V dropped 6 bases and J dropped 11 bases, with 19 bases sitting between them. The CDR3 has 13 residues. The CDR3 coding sequence is TGTGCCAGCAGCACAAGGACAGTCGAGGGGGCTTTCTTT. Translating it yields CASSTRTVEGAFF.

This chain links TRBV2 with TRBJ2-6, with D perhaps matching TRBD1 (6 bases). The V end was cut by 6 bases, the J end by 0 bases, with 15 bases between. The CDR3 loop spans 17 amino acids. Germline V CDR1 and CDR2: SNHLY, FYNNEI. The CDR3 sequence is CASRRQVPSSGANVLTF. CDR3 DNA: TGTGCCAGCAGACGACAGGTCCCCTCCTCTGGGGCCAACGTCCTGACTTTC.

The chain uses TRBV7-2 and TRBJ1-5; D unresolved. Germline V gives CDR1 SGHTA, CDR2 FQGNSA. The CDR3 loop spans 13 amino acids. Trimming cost V 1 base and J 5 bases, with 6 bases left between them. In nucleotides, the CDR3 is TGTGCCAGCAGCTTAGGAATGGATCAGCCCCAGCATTTT. Its translation is CASSLGMDQPQHF.

The V gene is TRBV6-1, the J gene TRBJ2-1; maybe TRBD2 (5 bases). Germline V gives CDR1 MNHNS, CDR2 SASEGT. The CDR3 runs to 15 residues. Trimming took 6 bases from V and 4 from J, leaving 16 bases between them. The CDR3 spells CASSLSEGGYNEQFF. CDR3 nucleotides: TGTGCCAGCAGCCTTAGCGAAGGTGGTTACAATGAGCAGTTCTTC.

V and J are TRBV11-2 and TRBJ1-5, with a weak D call TRBD1 (5 bases). V dropped 2 bases and J dropped 4 bases, with 21 bases sitting between them. Looked up from germline, CDR1 is SGHAT and CDR2 is FQNNGV. This CDR3 spans 18 amino acids. In nucleotides, the CDR3 is TGTGCCAGCAGCTTATCCCCCCCTCCCGCAGGGTGGAATCAGCCCCAGCATTTT. Translating gives CASSLSPPPAGWNQPQHF.

V and J are TRBV28 and TRBJ1-1; 7 bases match TRBD1. This CDR3 has 15 amino acids. The germline gives CDR1 MDHEN, CDR2 SYDVKM. V gave up 3 bases and J gave up 7 bases; unmatched junction bases: 11. The CDR3 reads CASSFGGGLNGEAFF. DNA for the CDR3: TGTGCCAGCAGTTTTGGAGGGGGCCTTAATGGTGAAGCTTTCTTT. The full variable domain, in which reference TRBV28 and TRBJ1-1 provide the parts outside the CDR3, is DVKVTQSSRYLVKRTGEKVFLECVQDMDHENMFWYRQDPGLGLRLIYFSYDVKMKEKGDIPEGYSVSREKKERFSLILESASTNQTSMYLCASSFGGGLNGEAFFGQGTRLTVV.